This T cell receptor (beta chain) stems from a study of cytomegalovirus exposure and HLA in healthy donors (TCRdb year 2017). The study in broad terms: According to a later analysis, the roughly 130 validation repertoires were produced on the same platform as the approximately 620 repertoires of the first cohort. The study aimed to test whether cataloging public T cell receptors could reveal signatures of past pathogen exposure. In addition to the first cohort of around 670 subjects, a separate validation cohort of 120 different subjects was used. To predict cytomegalovirus infection status, the study combined high-throughput TCR immunosequencing, statistical association of individual TCRs with disease status, and machine learning. What the study reported, not specific to this receptor: The classifier was reported to diagnose cytomegalovirus status with high specificity and sensitivity in both the original cohort and the validation cohort. In vitro tests confirmed that a few of the cytomegalovirus-associated TCR beta chains recognize cytomegalovirus antigens. A total of about 180 TCR beta chains were listed by the study as associated with cytomegalovirus. A later analysis had no HLA typing for the validation cohort, so co-occurrence there was scored across all 120 or so repertoires. It was suggested by the authors that the approach could potentially be generalized to other disease states and immunological phenotypes. In a later analysis, TCRs clustered in the first cohort were found to also tend to co-occur in the approximately 110 validation repertoires, with 94% of cluster scores above 0. Most TCR sequences were seen in very few donors, while some public TCRs were found in many individuals.

Worth noting for this clone: Which antigen it targets is not known. Base qualities are not recorded, but no much larger clone differs from it by a single base.

The CDR3 spans 17 residues, from the cysteine through the phenylalanine. CDR3 DNA only is kept here, 51 bases in frame from base 1. CDR1 SEHNR and CDR2 FQNEAQ are derived from the germline V gene (reference sequence). V was cut back by 4 bases and J by 0 bases, leaving a gap of 17 bases between them. Separate from the roughly 630-subject first cohort, the validation cohort of 90 to 150 subjects was the group to which the donors belonged. Receptors were amplified or captured by the immunoSEQ multiplex PCR assay. The authors processed their data as follows. A statistical classification framework was developed to diagnose cytomegalovirus status using the catalog of TCR beta chain sequences. TCRdb re-hosts the immuneACCESS table, in-frame sequences only. Its copies lack some clones; in the studies checked, an unresolved V gene accounts for under half of them, and the cause for the rest is not known. For V, J and clone size, that table is used; D and trimming come from the DNA. For this sample the table gives 200,000 or so clones, of which 75% to 85% were detected only once. The biggest ten clones account for around 15% of the sample.

Rearrangement joined TRBV7-9 to TRBJ2-3, with a weak D call of TRBD2 (5 bases match). Sequencing was performed on PBMCs. The sequence was collected from a woman in her 30s in good health and CMV-seropositive. The DNA sequence is TGTGCCAGCAGCTCCCCTGGGAGCCCCCTCAGCACAGATACGCAGTATTTT. The encoded protein is CASSSPGSPLSTDTQYF.